One and the same sample provided the 27 T cell receptor beta chains below, sequenced in a study of molecular identifiers for immune sequencing clone quantification. TCRdb re-derived calls from the PCR reads in MiXCR, one entry per CDR3 protein. The sample consists of 55,000 to 75,000 distinct CDR3 sequences, approximately 18% of them appearing once. The sample consisted of naive CD8+ T cells from blood, with Jurkat cell RNA spiked in. As to subset: FACS-sorted CD8+CD4-CCR7+CD45RA+ naive T cells. The receptor set was obtained from a human donor in good health. Some libraries in this study had Jurkat cell RNA spiked in.

This clonotype was found many times. V and J are TRBV29-1 and TRBJ1-2; perhaps TRBD1 as D (5 bases). The V end lost 6 bases, the J end lost 7 bases, and 18 bases lay between the germline ends. Germline V gives CDR1 SQVTM, CDR2 ANQGSEA. This CDR3 contains 13 residues. CDR3 in amino acids: CSVPGGGHGGYTF. The CDR3 DNA is TGCAGCGTCCCGGGAGGAGGACATGGTGGCTACACCTTC.

This clonotype occurred many times. V usage is TRBV20-1 and J usage is TRBJ1-5; D ambiguous. The germline CDR1 and CDR2 sequences are DFQATT and SNEGSKA (reference sequence). The CDR3 is 14 residues long. The V gene lost 1 base and the J gene lost 3 bases, with 10 bases spanning the gap. CDR3 residues: CSARVDGSNQPQHF. CDR3 DNA: TGCAGTGCTAGAGTGGACGGTTCCAATCAGCCCCAGCATTTT.

This clonotype was seen many times. The V call is TRBV9, the J call TRBJ1-6; a weak D match, TRBD1 (6 bases). This CDR3 has 14 amino acids. CDR1 SGDLS and CDR2 YYNGEE come from the germline V gene. V shed 2 bases and J shed 12 bases, with 15 bases lying between them. The DNA of the CDR3 is TGTGCCAGCAGCGTCGGGGGGGCCTCCGGACCCCTCCACTTT. It specifies CASSVGGASGPLHF.

The table lists this clonotype with many counts. The chain uses TRBV7-9 and TRBJ2-7; D tentatively fits TRBD1 or TRBD2 (5 bases each). Germline values: CDR1 SEHNR, CDR2 FQNEAQ (reference sequence). CDR3 size: 12 residues. The V and J ends lost 5 bases and 4 bases respectively, with 9 bases between them. Here the CDR3 DNA reads TGTGCCAGCAGCCGGGACCTTTACGAGCAGTACTTC. It translates to CASSRDLYEQYF. Looking up the rest from reference TRBV7-9 and TRBJ2-7 gives the full variable domain: DTGVSQNPRHKITKRGQNVTFRCDPISEHNRLYWYRQTLGQGPEFLTYFQNEAQLEKSRLLSDRFSAERPKGSFSTLEIQRTEQGDSAMYLCASSRDLYEQYFGPGTRLTVT.

This clonotype was seen ten or more times. This chain links TRBV18 with TRBJ2-6, with D unresolved. Germline-derived CDR1 and CDR2 are KGHSH and LQKENI. The CDR3 runs to 15 residues. V was trimmed by 3 bases and J by 1 base, leaving 7 bases between them. The CDR3 bases are TGTGCCAGCTCACCTGGTGGGTCTGGGGCCAACGTCCTGACTTTC. The encoded protein is CASSPGGSGANVLTF.

This clonotype occurred many times. The gene calls are TRBV30 and TRBJ2-3; no reliable D call. This CDR3 has 12 residues. Trimming left V 2 bases short and J 7 bases short, with 10 bases between. The germline CDR1 and CDR2 sequences are GTSNPN and SVGIG (reference sequence). The CDR3 loop is CAWSHYDNTQYF. CDR3 sequence (DNA): TGTGCCTGGAGTCATTATGATAATACGCAGTATTTT.

This clonotype came up many times. This chain uses TRBV20-1 with TRBJ2-3; the match to TRBD2 covers 7 bases. CDR1 is DFQATT and CDR2 is SNEGSKA in the germline V gene (reference sequence). The CDR3 runs 15 residues. V lost 5 bases and J lost 0; bases outside the gene matches: 8. DNA of the CDR3: TGCAGTGCTCGCGACATTAGCGGGAGCACAGATACGCAGTATTTT. Translation: CSARDISGSTDTQYF.

The chain joins TRBV2 to TRBJ2-7; D is undetermined. CDR3 length equals 12 residues. Trimming pared 1 base from V and 3 bases from J, leaving 4 bases between. Germline-derived CDR1 and CDR2 are SNHLY and FYNNEI. The CDR3 DNA reads as TGTGCCAGCAGTGAAGATGTCTACGAGCAGTACTTC. Translated: CASSEDVYEQYF.

The chain combines TRBV4-1 with TRBJ2-7; 9 bases agree with TRBD2. Germline assignment: CDR1 MGHRA and CDR2 YSYEKL. After removal of 3 bases from V and 1 base from J, the junction contained 7 bases not matched to a gene. This CDR3 is 16 amino acids long. CDR3 amino acids: CASSHGLAGSSYEQYF. The CDR3 nucleotides are TGCGCCAGCAGCCATGGCCTAGCGGGGAGTTCCTACGAGCAGTACTTC.

This clonotype has at least ten counts. V is TRBV28 and J is TRBJ2-1; the D gene could be TRBD1 or TRBD2 (5 bases each). In germline, CDR1 is MDHEN, CDR2 SYDVKM. V was cut by 6 bases and J by 0 bases, with 15 bases left in between. CDR3 size: 16 residues. CDR3 sequence reads: CASSWDGVSSYNEQFF. CDR3 coding DNA: TGTGCCAGCAGCTGGGACGGGGTTAGCTCCTACAATGAGCAGTTCTTC.

This clonotype was observed a handful of times. The chain recombines TRBV7-9 with TRBJ1-1; 8 positions match TRBD1. The length of the CDR3 is 16 residues. Looked up from germline, CDR1 is SEHNR and CDR2 is FQNEAQ (reference sequence). Unmatched junction bases numbered 8, after V lost 5 bases and J lost 0 bases. CDR3 loop: CASSVPWDRLNTEAFF. The CDR3 bases are TGTGCCAGCAGCGTACCCTGGGACAGGTTGAACACTGAAGCTTTCTTT.

This clonotype was picked up many times. The rearrangement joins TRBV28 to TRBJ2-6; D assignment may be TRBD1 or TRBD2 (5 bases each). With 5 bases removed from V and 2 bases from J, the gap between germline ends came to 13 bases. The CDR3 has 16 amino acids. The germline CDR1 and CDR2 sequences are MDHEN and SYDVKM. The chain's CDR3 is CASSPFGTTGANVLTF. DNA of the CDR3: TGTGCCAGCAGTCCCTTCGGGACGACTGGGGCCAACGTCCTGACTTTC.

A few counts support this clonotype. The chain combines TRBV19 with TRBJ1-2, with a weak D call TRBD1 (5 bases). V lost 4 bases and J 7 bases, leaving 19 bases between the germline ends. The germline gives CDR1 LNHDA, CDR2 SQIVND (reference sequence). The CDR3 spans 15 residues. The CDR3 spells CASSTVGPGGAGYTF. The CDR3 coding sequence is TGTGCCAGTAGTACGGTGGGACCGGGGGGTGCTGGCTACACCTTC.

This clonotype was seen many times. The V gene is TRBV6-2 or TRBV6-3, the J gene TRBJ2-7; D is ambiguous. The V end was cut by 7 bases, the J end by 0 bases, with 7 bases between. The CDR3 is 12 amino acids. Germline loops: CDR1 MNHEY, CDR2 SVGEGT. In DNA form, the CDR3 reads TGTGCCAGCAAATGGTCCTCCTACGAGCAGTACTTC. It encodes CASKWSSYEQYF.

This clonotype was detected a few times. A much larger clone differs from this one at a single base, so this may be a read error. The chain joins TRBV6-5 to TRBJ2-7, with D possibly matching TRBD1 (6 bases). The germline CDR1 and CDR2 sequences are MNHEY and SVGAGI. V dropped 2 bases and J dropped 6 bases, with 23 bases sitting between them. The CDR3 length is 17 residues. CDR3 amino acids: CASSYHVGIEGVFEQYF. CDR3 nucleotide sequence: TGTGCCAGCAGTTACCACGTGGGGATAGAGGGGGTTTTCGAGCAGTACTTC.

This clonotype was recorded at least ten times. CDR3 amino acids: CASSPQGAVYEQYF. The CDR3 nucleotides read TGTGCCAGCAGCCCTCAGGGGGCGGTTTACGAGCAGTACTTC. This chain connects TRBV7-8 to TRBJ2-7; 8 positions agree with TRBD1. The ends lost 5 bases at V and 4 bases at J; junction bases unmatched: 7. The CDR3 is 14 amino acids. The germline V gene encodes CDR1 SGHVS and CDR2 FQNEAQ.

This clonotype occurred many times. CDR3 nucleotides: TGTGCCACCAGTGATTTAATGAGCAATCAGCCCCAGCATTTT. Protein product: CATSDLMSNQPQHF. This chain connects TRBV24-1 to TRBJ1-5; D remains unclear. The V gene's germline CDR1 is KGHDR and CDR2 SFDVKD. CDR3 size: 14 residues. V was shortened by 1 base and J by 1 base, with 4 bases between the two germline ends.

This clonotype was detected many times. The chain joins TRBV29-1 to TRBJ1-2, with D possibly TRBD1 on 6 matching bases. The CDR3 has 14 amino acids. V was cut by 3 bases and J by 5 bases, with 16 bases left in between. Germline values: CDR1 SQVTM, CDR2 ANQGSEA. The CDR3 DNA follows: TGCAGCGTTGAGTCAAACAGGGAGGAATATGGCTACACCTTC. Translating it yields CSVESNREEYGYTF.

This clonotype was observed many times. This chain links TRBV12-3 or TRBV12-4 with TRBJ2-3; 10 positions match TRBD2. The CDR3 sequence is 15 residues long. V dropped 6 bases and J dropped 4; count of bases not matched to a gene: 7. The CDR3 here is CASRPGLASPDTQYF. The CDR3 nucleotides read TGTGCCAGCAGACCGGGACTAGCGTCCCCAGATACGCAGTATTTT.

The chain uses TRBV10-2 and TRBJ1-1; no clear D gene. The CDR3 runs 14 residues. From germline, CDR1 is WSHSY and CDR2 SAAADI. The V end lost 6 bases, the J end lost 4 bases, and 15 bases lay between the germline ends. CDR3 sequence: CASRAGLSGTEAFF. The CDR3, as DNA: TGCGCCAGCAGGGCCGGACTGTCGGGCACTGAAGCTTTCTTT.

This chain uses TRBV25-1 with TRBJ2-5; D remains unclear. Trimming stripped 3 bases from V and 5 bases from J, with 13 bases between. Germline CDR1 and CDR2: MGHDK and SYGVNS. The CDR3 sequence is 14 residues long. As DNA, the CDR3 is TGTGCCAGCAGTGATCCGGTTACCTGGGAGACCCAGTACTTC. Protein: CASSDPVTWETQYF.

This clonotype was observed many times. The chain links TRBV12-3 or TRBV12-4 to TRBJ2-1; TRBD2 agrees at 9 bases. The CDR3 loop spans 16 amino acids. V trimming: 5 bases; J trimming: 9 bases; junction bases outside the gene matches: 14. The CDR3 sequence is CASSGPAGGPSGEQFF. CDR3 coding DNA: TGTGCCAGCAGTGGGCCTGCGGGAGGGCCTAGCGGTGAGCAGTTCTTC.

The rearrangement joins TRBV10-3 to TRBJ2-4, with D maybe TRBD2 (6 bases). The germline gives CDR1 ENHRY, CDR2 SYGVKD. V was cut by 4 bases and J by 2 bases, with 9 bases left in between. The CDR3 covers 14 residues. CDR3 coding DNA: TGTGCCATCAGTGTTGGGGGGACCAAAAACATTCAGTACTTC. Translating gives CAISVGGTKNIQYF.

This clonotype showed up many times. V usage is TRBV28 and J usage is TRBJ1-2; 8 bases align to TRBD1. Germline trimming cut 3 bases from V and 2 bases from J; bases unmatched to any gene: 11. The CDR3 has 17 amino acids. CDR1 and CDR2 (germline): MDHEN, SYDVKM. The CDR3 DNA sequence: TGTGCCAGCAGTTTGAGCCCCGACAGGGGCCGCAACTATGGCTACACCTTC. This sequence encodes CASSLSPDRGRNYGYTF.

Details on this clonotype: A much larger clone lies one base from this, so it may be a read error. This rearrangement joins TRBV27 to TRBJ2-5, with D perhaps matching TRBD2 (6 bases). CDR1 is MNHEY, CDR2 SMNVEV, per germline (reference sequence). This CDR3 has 13 residues. V shed 5 bases and J shed 3 bases, with 10 bases lying between them. CDR3: CASSLAYKETQYF. CDR3 sequence (DNA): TGTGCCAGCAGTCTAGCGTACAAAGAGACCCAGTACTTC.

This clonotype was recorded many times. The gene calls are TRBV5-5 and TRBJ2-3; D uncertain. The germline CDR1 and CDR2 sequences are SGHKS and YYEKEE (reference sequence). The CDR3 sequence is 13 residues long. V dropped 7 bases and J dropped 0 bases, with 9 bases sitting between them. CDR3: CASLRTSTDTQYF. For the CDR3, the DNA is TGTGCCAGCTTACGGACCAGCACAGATACGCAGTATTTT.

This clonotype came up many times. The rearrangement links TRBV20-1 to TRBJ2-2; TRBD2 matches at 13 bases. Per germline, CDR1 DFQATT and CDR2 SNEGSKA (reference sequence). V trimming: 3 bases; J trimming: 4 bases; junction bases outside the gene matches: 11. This CDR3 has 18 residues. CDR3 sequence: CSASTSGRASRGTGELFF. The CDR3 nucleotides read TGCAGTGCTAGCACTAGCGGGAGGGCCTCACGGGGCACCGGGGAGCTGTTTTTT.